This T cell receptor beta chain was retrieved from a study of blood T cells in healthy people across ages (dated by TCRdb to the mid-2010s). Some background on the complete study: In model experiments, template switching captured about one uniquely barcoded TCR beta cDNA molecule for every two T cells. The study measured age-related changes in TCR beta repertoire diversity using deep sequencing normalized with unique cDNA molecular identifiers. The study analyzed two additional independent replicas of 1 million unique cDNA reads from the same blood draw for two donors, one aged 18 to 29 and one aged 80 or older. The donors were divided into four age groups: young (average approximately 15 years), middle-aged (about 40), aged (roughly 60) and long-lived (about 79). The study at large found these results: Observed TCR beta diversity correlated strongly with the percentage of naive T cells measured by flow cytometry. The CMV infection status of donors was not known, potentially confounding age-related changes in expanded clonotypes. The long-lived group showed more naive CD4+ T cells, fewer expanded clones and increased TCR diversity than the aged group, suggesting age selection. Estimates of total diversity from one million sequenced T cells were regarded as lower bounds and underestimates. As age increased, observed TCR beta diversity per million T cells dropped in a roughly linear way, and a significant reduction was already evident by age about 36. Bulk unsorted PBMC profiling prevented conclusive comparison of naive and antigen-experienced compartments.

In its sample, this clonotype was seen a few times. Its cognate antigen has yet to be identified. Within one base of it there is no much larger clone, and no base qualities were kept. The donors were roughly 39 Caucasian individuals from Russia, aged roughly 6 to 100 years, who were systemically healthy. Around 9.8 milliliters of peripheral blood were collected from each donor into EDTA-treated Vacutainer tubes. Ficoll-Paque density-gradient centrifugation was used to isolate PBMCs, with at least 6.5 million per sample. Trizol reagent was used to extract total RNA from PBMCs, with at least 5.5 micrograms per sample. For every donor, an aliquot of PBMCs went through flow cytometry to measure the percentages of naive CD45RAhigh/CD27high T cells. CDR1 and CDR2 (SEHNR, FQNEAQ) derive from the germline V gene (reference sequence). At the junction V is shortened by 4 bases and J by 9 bases, with 10 bases in between. The CDR3 sequence holds 12 residues, the cysteine and phenylalanine included. The kept DNA is CDR3 alone, 36 bases in frame from the first base.

Libraries came from 5' RACE. The sample was run on an Illumina HiSeq 2500. The second PCR ran for about 6 to 11 cycles and used a J-beta primer mix along with a sample-barcoded 5' primer. Each TCR beta cDNA molecule received a unique molecular identifier from a template-switch 5' adaptor carrying 12 random nucleotides. Each sample yielded at least 2.5 million CDR3-containing paired-end reads. First-strand cDNA was synthesized from all RNA with the Mint cDNA synthesis kit, primed by a TRBC-specific oligonucleotide. Following uracil-DNA glycosylase treatment, a first 18-cycle PCR with universal primers M1SS and BC2_uni_R was performed on all cDNA. Per the original workflow: Normalization of each sample was performed by random selection of 1 million high-quality reads, each carrying a distinct molecular identifier. Reads with shared molecular identifiers were discarded instead of being binned into consensus sequences. MiTCR, set to a Q25 quality threshold and the strictest error-elimination algorithm, was used for CDR3 identification, clonotype clustering and error correction. Lower-bound total TCR beta diversity was estimated with a nonparametric unseen species model using Euler transformation. TCRdb cleaned the public reads at Q25 with fastp, built clones with MiXCR and kept in-frame beta chains. A single entry per CDR3 protein holds the most common genes and DNA from its merged rows. The V and J calls shown here were made by TCRdb, not taken from the authors' results. The sample table contains approximately 580,000 distinct CDR3 sequences; only one count was recorded for approximately 25% of them. The ten largest clones add up to 8.7% of the sample.

The data were also submitted as part of a second study, on T cells of mothers and their children. According to the second study: The donors were nine systemically healthy Caucasian individuals, made up of three mothers and their six children. cDNA synthesis consumed the entire amount of extracted RNA, loaded at 1.5 ug RNA in each 15 ul reaction. In the second PCR, the M1S primer introduced both the sample barcodes and 2-4 random nucleotides. Each mother yielded over 10 million TCR beta CDR3 reads and each child about 3 million reads. TCR recombination output is similarly shaped by thymic selection in related and unrelated pairs, with a minor effect exerted by inherited differences. Normalized repertoire overlap in related mother-child pairs was always slightly higher than in unrelated mother-child pairs, but the difference was never significant. Persistent microchimeric T cell clones were not detected, at a sensitivity of 85 to 100 clones per million clonotypes. In the study, deep NGS was used to compare the TCR beta repertoires of mothers and children, and features distinguishing related mother-child pairs from unrelated individuals were sought. Mothers averaged 40 +/- 4 years of age and children averaged about 10 +/- 4 years. After adapter ligation with NEBNext reagents, the libraries were sequenced on Illumina HiSeq 2000 with 100+100 nt paired-end reads. To prevent cross-contamination, the mother and child libraries were prepared one month apart and sequenced in separate runs. Each donor had between roughly 450,000 and 2,100,000 distinct TCR beta clonotypes identified. Naive TCR beta clonotypes were estimated from low-frequency clonotypes matched to each donor's FACS-determined naive share, without sorting.

Sequencing used blood. In this chain, TRBV7-9 is recombined with TRBJ2-1; a confident D gene designation cannot be given. This TCR derives from a boy aged 5 to 17 in good health. The DNA sequence is TGTGCCAGCAGCTCCCCCCGTTCTGAGCAGTTCTTC. It codes for CASSSPRSEQFF. Extended through the reference TRBV7-9 and TRBJ2-1 proteins, this CDR3 yields the full variable domain: DTGVSQNPRHKITKRGQNVTFRCDPISEHNRLYWYRQTLGQGPEFLTYFQNEAQLEKSRLLSDRFSAERPKGSFSTLEIQRTEQGDSAMYLCASSSPRSEQFFGPGTRLTVL.